The 30 T cell receptor beta chains below come from one sample, sequenced in a study of blood T cell repertoires in COVID-19. The method was immunoSEQ multiplex PCR; TCRdb's version includes in-frame clones alone and lacks a portion of them. The sample has under 200,000 clones, 86% seen once. Sequencing used peripheral blood. The origin of the receptors is a man younger than 35 with acute or convalescent COVID-19.

The V and J genes are TRBV19 and TRBJ1-4, with D uncertain. The germline gives CDR1 LNHDA, CDR2 SQIVND (reference sequence). The V and J ends lost 4 bases and 8 bases respectively, with 17 bases between them. This CDR3 contains 15 residues. CDR3 sequence (DNA): TGTGCCAGTAGTACCCCGCGGACTTTAGGGGAAAAACTGTTTTTT. This gives the protein CASSTPRTLGEKLFF.

The chain recombines TRBV11-1 with TRBJ1-1; TRBD1 is a possible D gene (5 bases). V was pared by 1 base and J by 0 bases, with 12 bases between. Germline V lookup: CDR1 SGHAT, CDR2 FQDESV (reference sequence). The CDR3 consists of 16 residues. This chain's CDR3 is CASSLGQGLMNTEAFF. The CDR3 DNA reads TGTGCCAGCAGCTTAGGCCAGGGCCTGATGAACACTGAAGCTTTCTTT.

The chain is built from TRBV19 and TRBJ1-4; TRBD1 might be the D (5 bases). The CDR3 covers 15 residues. CDR1 is LNHDA, CDR2 SQIVND, per germline (reference sequence). Between the trimmed V and J ends, which lost 5 bases and 6 bases, there was a span of 16 bases. The CDR3 DNA reads as TGTGCCAGTAGTCCCCTCGACAGTCTTGATGAAAAACTGTTTTTT. Its translation is CASSPLDSLDEKLFF.

The chain recombines TRBV7-9 with TRBJ1-4, with D maybe TRBD1 (5 bases). The length of the CDR3 is 13 residues. Between the trimmed V and J ends, which lost 4 bases and 5 bases, there was a span of 8 bases. Per the germline V gene, CDR1 is SEHNR and CDR2 is FQNEAQ (reference sequence). The CDR3 protein is CASSWKGNEKLFF. CDR3 coding DNA: TGTGCCAGCAGCTGGAAGGGGAATGAAAAACTGTTTTTT.

The chain uses TRBV4-2 and TRBJ2-1, with 8 positions matching TRBD2. CDR3 length: 13 residues. Germline-derived CDR1 and CDR2 are LGHNA and YNFKEQ. Losses at the gene ends were 4 bases for V and 9 bases for J; bases not matched to a gene: 5. The CDR3 spells CASSPGLVFEQFF. CDR3 bases: TGTGCCAGCAGCCCGGGACTAGTTTTTGAGCAGTTCTTC.

This chain connects TRBV5-1 to TRBJ1-2; TRBD1 is a possible D gene (6 bases). The ends were cut back, 4 bases at V and 7 bases at J, with 11 bases in the middle. Germline V gene lookup returns CDR1 SGHRS and CDR2 YFSETQ. CDR3 length equals 12 residues. CDR3 nucleotides: TGCGCCAGCAGCCCAGGGGACCCTGGCTACACCTTC. Protein product: CASSPGDPGYTF. The whole variable domain, remainder taken from reference TRBV5-1 and TRBJ1-2, is KAGVTQTPRYLIKTRGQQVTLSCSPISGHRSVSWYQQTPGQGLQFLFEYFSETQRNKGNFPGRFSGRQFSNSRSEMNVSTLELGDSALYLCASSPGDPGYTFGSGTRLTVV.

The V and J genes are TRBV3-1 (or the pseudogene TRBV3-2) and TRBJ1-2, with 10 bases lining up with TRBD1. The V and J ends lost 3 bases and 3 bases, in that order; junction bases with no gene match: 4. The germline gives CDR1 LGHDT, CDR2 YNNKEL (reference sequence). This CDR3 has 15 amino acids. The chain's CDR3 is CASSQGTGVYYGYTF. For the CDR3, the DNA is TGTGCCAGCAGCCAGGGGACAGGGGTTTACTATGGCTACACCTTC.

This clone was picked up a small number of times. The V gene is TRBV6-6, the J gene TRBJ2-7, with D unclear. There are 15 residues in the CDR3. Trimming removed 2 bases at V and 0 bases at J, with 11 bases between. The germline V gene has CDR1 MNHNY and CDR2 SVGAGI (reference sequence). This chain's CDR3 is CASSYTSQNSYEQYF. The CDR3 nucleotides are TGTGCCAGCAGTTACACCTCACAGAACTCCTACGAGCAGTACTTC.

Here the CDR3 reads CAWSSGNWGYTF. The DNA of the CDR3 is TGTGCCTGGAGTTCAGGGAATTGGGGCTACACCTTC. The V call is TRBV30, the J call TRBJ1-2; possible D gene TRBD1, 5 bases. Per germline, CDR1 GTSNPN and CDR2 SVGIG (reference sequence). CDR3 length: 12 amino acids. Trimming pared 2 bases from V and 8 bases from J, leaving 12 bases between.

The genes are TRBV10-1 and TRBJ2-3; D not certain. Germline CDR1 reads WNHNN; CDR2 reads SYGVQD (reference sequence). Trimming stripped 4 bases from V and 3 bases from J, with 8 bases between. The CDR3 is made up of 13 amino acids. Here the CDR3 reads CASSVQVTDTQYF. DNA for the CDR3: TGCGCCAGCAGTGTACAAGTTACAGATACGCAGTATTTT.

The J gene is TRBJ2-2, the V gene TRBV29-1, with D perhaps matching TRBD2 (7 bases). CDR1 is SQVTM and CDR2 is ANQGSEA in the germline V gene. The CDR3 extends over 14 amino acids. Trimming shortened V by 7 bases and J by 2 bases, and 14 bases separated the two germline ends. The CDR3 loop is CSGQRDTNTGELFF. Here the CDR3 DNA reads TGCAGCGGTCAGCGGGACACCAACACCGGGGAGCTGTTTTTT.

This clone was seen just once. The genes are TRBV4-2 and TRBJ2-3, with 13 bases aligning to TRBD2. The trim removed 5 bases at V and 3 bases at J, leaving 5 bases unmatched. Per the germline V gene, CDR1 is LGHNA and CDR2 is YNFKEQ. CDR3 length: 16 amino acids. CDR3 sequence reads: CASSVTSGGDTDTQYF. In nucleotides, the CDR3 is TGTGCCAGCAGCGTTACTAGCGGGGGGGATACAGATACGCAGTATTTT.

The chain combines TRBV29-1 with TRBJ2-7, with D uncertain. There are 10 residues in the CDR3. The V gene's germline CDR1 is SQVTM and CDR2 ANQGSEA. Trimming left V 7 bases short and J 5 bases short, with 9 bases between. As DNA, the CDR3 is TGCAGCGCGAGGCAGGACGAGCAGTACTTC. Amino acids: CSARQDEQYF.

The chain is built from TRBV10-3 and TRBJ2-2, with TRBD2 as a possible D gene (6 bases). Germline V gene lookup returns CDR1 ENHRY and CDR2 SYGVKD. This CDR3 spans 13 amino acids. The V end was cut by 10 bases, the J end by 1 base, with 10 bases between. Here the CDR3 DNA reads TGTGCCACCTCGGGGGTGAACACCGGGGAGCTGTTTTTT. This translates into CATSGVNTGELFF.

V and J are TRBV27 and TRBJ1-4, with 9 bases identical to TRBD1. Germline V lookup: CDR1 MNHEY, CDR2 SMNVEV (reference sequence). This CDR3 has 15 amino acids. Unmatched junction bases numbered 9, after V lost 5 bases and J lost 8 bases. The CDR3 sequence is CASSPGTGIKEKLFF. CDR3 coding DNA: TGTGCCAGCAGTCCTGGGACAGGGATAAAGGAAAAACTGTTTTTT.

The rearrangement links TRBV5-1 to TRBJ1-1; TRBD1 matches at 8 bases. Germline CDR1 and CDR2: SGHRS and YFSETQ. J gave up 6 bases and V 4 bases, and 5 bases lay outside the gene matches. This CDR3 region has 13 residues. The CDR3 reads CASSNDRGAEAFF. DNA for the CDR3: TGCGCCAGCAGCAACGACAGGGGCGCTGAAGCTTTCTTT.

This chain joins TRBV6-5 and TRBJ2-1; possible D gene TRBD1, 5 bases. Germline assignment: CDR1 MNHEY and CDR2 SVGAGI. Deletions cut 4 bases from V and 8 bases from J, with 12 bases between. The length of the CDR3 is 13 residues. For the CDR3, the DNA is TGTGCCAGCAGTTCCCAGGGTTGGGATGAGCAGTTCTTC. Its protein product is CASSSQGWDEQFF.

V usage is TRBV5-4 and J usage is TRBJ2-7; tentatively, D is TRBD1 (6 bases). V was clipped by 0 bases and J by 3 bases, with 13 bases between them. This CDR3 is built from 15 residues. Germline V CDR1 and CDR2: SGHNT, YYREEE (reference sequence). For the CDR3, the DNA is TGTGCCAGCAGCTTGGGACAGGTGCTCCACTACGAGCAGTACTTC. Protein product: CASSLGQVLHYEQYF.

This chain uses TRBV10-3 with TRBJ1-1, with 9 bases aligning to TRBD1. The CDR3 consists of 13 residues. The germline gives CDR1 ENHRY, CDR2 SYGVKD. V trimming: 9 bases; J trimming: 0 bases; junction bases outside the gene matches: 2. The CDR3 DNA sequence: TGTGCCATTTGGACAGGGGTGAACACTGAAGCTTTCTTT. The encoded protein is CAIWTGVNTEAFF.

This clone was observed a single time. The rearrangement uses TRBV28 and TRBJ2-5; D uncertain. Per germline, CDR1 MDHEN and CDR2 SYDVKM. This CDR3 comprises 13 residues. Trimming removed 6 bases from V and 2 bases from J, with 10 bases in between. CDR3 DNA sequence: TGTGCCAGCAGACCACAATCACAAGAGACCCAGTACTTC. Translation: CASRPQSQETQYF.

The rearrangement links TRBV18 to TRBJ1-3; D is perhaps TRBD1 (6 bases). The germline gives CDR1 KGHSH, CDR2 LQKENI. The CDR3 length is 14 residues. V was trimmed by 2 bases and J by 3 bases, leaving 8 bases between them. The CDR3 DNA follows: TGTGCCAGCTCACCAACAGGGATTGGAAACACCATATATTTT. Protein sequence: CASSPTGIGNTIYF.

V usage is TRBV4-1 and J usage is TRBJ2-5, with D possibly matching TRBD1 (5 bases). The CDR3 loop spans 14 amino acids. V lost 3 bases and J 4 bases, leaving 12 bases between the germline ends. Germline V gives CDR1 MGHRA, CDR2 YSYEKL. This CDR3 reads CASSHRVGSETQYF. The CDR3 region has the DNA TGCGCCAGCAGCCACAGGGTAGGGTCAGAGACCCAGTACTTC.

The rearrangement uses TRBV11-2 and TRBJ2-5; 10 bases line up with TRBD2. The CDR3 length is 13 residues. Trimming took 5 bases from V and 5 from J; bases not matched to a gene: 2. The germline V gene encodes CDR1 SGHAT and CDR2 FQNNGV. In DNA, the CDR3 is TGTGCCAGCAGCCCGGGACTAGCGGAGACCCAGTACTTC. Amino acid sequence: CASSPGLAETQYF.

The V and J genes are TRBV5-1 and TRBJ1-2, with a possible D match to TRBD1 (5 bases). CDR3 length: 14 residues. Germline loops: CDR1 SGHRS, CDR2 YFSETQ. The ends were cut back, 0 bases at V and 8 bases at J, with 14 bases in the middle. CDR3 DNA: TGCGCCAGCAGCTTGGATACAGGCGGTGGGGGCTACACCTTC. Translated: CASSLDTGGGGYTF.

This chain links TRBV7-9 with TRBJ2-6; no reliable D call. Germline V gene lookup returns CDR1 SEHNR and CDR2 FQNEAQ (reference sequence). V was clipped by 1 base and J by 0 bases, with 13 bases between them. The CDR3 covers 18 residues. The CDR3 here is CASSLVDGQSSGANVLTF. For the CDR3, the DNA is TGTGCCAGCAGCTTAGTAGATGGGCAGAGCTCTGGGGCCAACGTCCTGACTTTC.

CDR3 sequence reads: CASSDRVGYTF. The CDR3, as DNA: TGTGCCAGCAGTGATCGGGTTGGCTACACCTTC. The chain uses TRBV2 and TRBJ1-2; D gene ambiguous. The CDR3 contains 11 residues. With 3 bases removed from V and 7 bases from J, the gap between germline ends came to 6 bases. Germline CDR1 and CDR2: SNHLY and FYNNEI.

The chain recombines TRBV5-1 with TRBJ1-2; TRBD1 agrees at 11 bases. The germline CDR1 and CDR2 sequences are SGHRS and YFSETQ. The CDR3 consists of 15 residues. The V and J ends lost 4 bases and 8 bases, in that order; junction bases with no gene match: 10. The CDR3 nucleotides read TGCGCCAGCAGCCTACAGGCGGACAGGGGGCACGGCTACACCTTC. It translates to CASSLQADRGHGYTF.

V usage is TRBV27 and J usage is TRBJ1-1; no clear D gene. CDR3 length equals 12 residues. From germline, CDR1 is MNHEY and CDR2 SMNVEV (reference sequence). V lost 7 bases and J 1 base, leaving 7 bases between the germline ends. The CDR3 loop reads CASKKANTEAFF. For the CDR3, the DNA is TGTGCCAGCAAAAAAGCGAACACTGAAGCTTTCTTT.

The chain couples TRBV30 to TRBJ1-2; TRBD1 aligns across 9 bases. Trimming took 1 base from V and 4 from J; bases not matched to a gene: 4. From germline, CDR1 is GTSNPN and CDR2 SVGIG (reference sequence). CDR3 length: 14 residues. The CDR3 region is CAWSGTGVIYGYTF. The CDR3, as DNA: TGTGCCTGGAGTGGGACAGGGGTGATCTATGGCTACACCTTC.

The chain uses TRBV9 and TRBJ2-3; 9 bases are a match to TRBD2. Germline CDR1 reads SGDLS; CDR2 reads YYNGEE. With 7 bases clipped from V and 6 bases from J, the junction kept 9 bases outside the gene matches. There are 14 residues in the CDR3. The CDR3 sequence: CASQGSSGTDTQYF. In DNA form, the CDR3 reads TGTGCCAGCCAGGGGTCTAGCGGGACCGATACGCAGTATTTT.